This TCR beta chain originates from a study of T cell clonotyping in hematopoietic cell transplantation. The CDR3 is 19 residues long. Trimming took 0 bases from V and 6 from J, leaving 24 bases between them. Germline V gene data show CDR1 as MGHRA and CDR2 as YSYEKL. Sequencing was performed with immunoSEQ multiplex PCR; in TCRdb, only in-frame clones are kept and a portion is missing. This table holds approximately 17,000 clones, 61% found once. Samples: about 28 days before transplant, then days 30, 100 and 180 after. Study-wide results and caveats: No sorting was done, leaving CD4 and CD8 contributions mixed. Few recipient clonotypes overlapped donors; over 97% were de novo at given depth. After transplant, recipient diversity fell while pathologically expanded clonotypes grew through day 180.

Comment on this clone: Antigen: not known.

The source material was PBMCs, sampled 30 days after allogeneic stem cell transplant. This receptor was obtained from a male patient aged 45 to 59 who had an allogeneic stem cell transplant from an unrelated donor, so T cells may come from the graft donor. Some clones in this sample may be carry-over from other donors' samples. This chain joins TRBV4-1 and TRBJ1-5; tentative D call: TRBD1 (6 bases). The CDR3 region is CASSQEGYRDGGLGQPQHF. The CDR3 bases are TGCGCCAGCAGCCAAGAGGGCTATCGGGACGGGGGGCTAGGTCAGCCCCAGCATTTT.